The source of this T cell receptor beta chain is a study of tumor-infiltrating lymphocytes in oesophageal squamous cell carcinoma. TCRdb called the PCR reads again in MiXCR, with one record for every CDR3 protein. The sample shows tens of thousands of distinct CDR3 sequences, 38% of them seen only once. The sequencing input was esophageal tumor tissue. The receptor was derived from a male donor with esophageal squamous cell carcinoma.

The CDR3, as DNA: TGCGCCAGCAGCTTGGGGTCTGGGAGACGCGGGGGTGAGCAGTACTTC. This codes for CASSLGSGRRGGEQYF. This rearrangement joins TRBV5-1 to TRBJ2-4; 7 bases match TRBD2. The CDR3 covers 16 residues. V was pared by 0 bases and J by 13 bases, with 16 bases of the junction left unmatched. CDR1 SGHRS and CDR2 YFSETQ come from the germline V gene. Drawing the rest from reference TRBV5-1 and TRBJ2-4, the complete variable domain is KAGVTQTPRYLIKTRGQQVTLSCSPISGHRSVSWYQQTPGQGLQFLFEYFSETQRNKGNFPGRFSGRQFSNSRSEMNVSTLELGDSALYLCASSLGSGRRGGEQYFGAGTRLSVL.